This TCR beta chain was sequenced for a study of long-term antiretroviral therapy in people with HIV. This clone appeared once. This CDR3 has 19 residues. Germline CDR1 reads SEHNR; CDR2 reads FQNEAQ (reference sequence). V lost 4 bases to trimming and J lost 3 bases; unmatched junction nucleotides: 17. Run at survey level, the immunoSEQ assay was version v3.0. The assay was immunoSEQ multiplex PCR, and TCRdb's table has in-frame clones only and misses some. The table records tens of thousands of clones, around 90% of them present only once. The specimen was unsorted PBMCs, collected 1.1 years after starting antiretroviral therapy. The rearrangement joins TRBV7-9 to TRBJ2-7; the match to TRBD2 covers 11 bases. The receptor was isolated from a man between 18 and 29 years old with HIV. CDR3 nucleotides: TGTGCCAGCAGCTCACCCACCCGCACCCTAGCGGGGGGCCTCTACGAGCAGTACTTC. Encoded protein: CASSSPTRTLAGGLYEQYF.